This is a list of T cell receptor beta chains from one sample in a study of T cell repertoires in ileal Crohn's disease. The method was immunoSEQ multiplex PCR; TCRdb's version includes in-frame clones alone and lacks a portion of them. The sample lists 15,000 to 20,000 clones; 90% to 95% were seen once. The sample comprised ileal tissue. The receptors were sampled from an adult with Crohn's disease. Both conserved end residues are part of each CDR3. The D gene is left open where the match is weak. Clone size appears in some rows only: once, few, many, or a class for an expanded clone.

TRBJ1-6 . TRBV7-3 once TGTGCCAGCAGCTTAGCGCCGAGTTCACCCCTCCACTTT CASSLAPSSPLHF
TRBJ1-2 . TRBV21-1 . TGTGCCAGCAGCCTAGACGGAGTCTATGGCTACACCTTC CASSLDGVYGYTF
TRBJ2-5 . TRBV5-1 . TGCGCCAGCAGCCTCCCAACAGGGAACCAAGAGACCCAGTACTTC CASSLPTGNQETQYF
TRBJ2-7 . TRBV10-3 . TGTGCCATCAGTGAGTCGGTCAGGAACTACGAGCAGTACTTC CAISESVRNYEQYF
TRBJ2-3 . TRBV12-5 . TGTGCTAGTGGTTTAGGGGTGCGCACAGATACGCAGTATTTT CASGLGVRTDTQYF
TRBJ1-2 . TRBV5-6 . TGTGCCAGCAGCCTGACAGTGTCGGCCTATGGCTACACCTTC CASSLTVSAYGYTF
TRBJ2-3 . TRBV6-1 . TGTGCCAGCAGTGAACTCCCCGGCGGAGGCACAGATACGCAGTATTTT CASSELPGGGTDTQYF
TRBJ2-7 . TRBV5-1 . TGCGCCAGCAGCTTGGTACCAGGGCGCTACGAGCAGTACTTC CASSLVPGRYEQYF
TRBJ1-5 . TRBV7-2 . TGTGCCAGCAGCTTAGCAAGAGGGAGCAATCAGCCCCAGCATTTT CASSLARGSNQPQHF
TRBJ2-7 TRBD2 TRBV9 . TGTGCCAGCAGCGTAAGCGGGGGGGATTCCTACGAGCAGTACTTC CASSVSGGDSYEQYF
TRBJ1-6 . TRBV7-2 . TGTGCCAGCAGCTTAAGACAGCCAGAAAATTCACCCCTCCACTTT CASSLRQPENSPLHF
TRBJ2-7 . TRBV6-1 . TGTGCCAGCAGTGATCTGGGGGCCTACGAGCAGTACTTC CASSDLGAYEQYF
TRBJ2-7 TRBD2 TRBV18 . TGTGCCAGCTCACCAAGCGGGGGTCAAGGGGAGCAGTACTTC CASSPSGGQGEQYF
TRBJ1-5 . TRBV19 . TGTGCCAGTAGCTCTTCGGTTTCTGGGGCTAATCAGCCCCAGCATTTT CASSSSVSGANQPQHF
TRBJ2-1 . TRBV5-6 . TGTGCCAGCAGCTTGGCTCGGGGAGCCTACAATGAGCAGTTCTTC CASSLARGAYNEQFF
TRBJ1-3 . TRBV5-1 . TGCGCCAGCAGCTTGGGAGGGTCTGGAAACACCATATATTTT CASSLGGSGNTIYF
TRBJ2-2 TRBD1 TRBV2 . TGTGCCAGGATGGCGACAGGGGGCCGAAACGGGGAGCTGTTTTTT CARMATGGRNGELFF
TRBJ2-5 . TRBV9 . TGTGCCAGCAGCCCCTCTGTTGGCGGGGCAGAGACCCAGTACTTC CASSPSVGGAETQYF
TRBJ1-2 TRBD1 TRBV15 . TGTGCCACCAGCAGGGTGGGACAGGGCCTCGGGGGCTACACCTTC CATSRVGQGLGGYTF
TRBJ2-3 TRBD2 TRBV4-3 . TGCGCCAGCAGCCGCGGGGGGGGCGAGACAGATACGCAGTATTTT CASSRGGGETDTQYF
TRBJ2-2 TRBD2 TRBV10-1 few TGCGCCAGCAGTGAGTCCGCCCGGCTAGCGGGGGGGACCGGGGAGCTGTTTTTT CASSESARLAGGTGELFF
TRBJ2-7 . TRBV15 . TGTGCCACCAGCAGAGATCTTTGGGCAGGGAGGTACGAGCAGTACTTC CATSRDLWAGRYEQYF
TRBJ2-2 TRBD2 TRBV10-3 . TGTGCCGGGGGAGGGGCCGCGAACACCGGGGAGCTGTTTTTT CAGGGAANTGELFF
TRBJ2-7 . TRBV5-6 . TGTGCCAGCAGCCCCCGCGGGTCCTACGAGCAGTACTTC CASSPRGSYEQYF
TRBJ2-5 TRBD1 TRBV5-4 . TGTGCCAGCAGCCCGGGACAGGGGCTGGAGACCCAGTACTTC CASSPGQGLETQYF
TRBJ2-7 . TRBV6-1 . TGTGCCAGCAACTTAAGTCCCTACGAGCAGTACTTC CASNLSPYEQYF
TRBJ1-2 . TRBV4-3 few TGCGCCAGCAGCCAAGATTCTACGGGGGGCTCGATGAGAGGCTACACCTTC CASSQDSTGGSMRGYTF
TRBJ1-2 TRBD1 TRBV5-1 . TGCGCCAGCAGCTGGAGGCCGGGACAGGGTGTTGGCTACACCTTC CASSWRPGQGVGYTF
TRBJ2-7 . TRBV6-1 . TGTGCCAGCAGTGAAGTGGACAGCTCCTACGAGCAGTACTTC CASSEVDSSYEQYF
TRBJ1-5 TRBD1 TRBV19 . TGTGCCAGTAGCATACAGACAGGGGACTATCAGCCCCAGCATTTT CASSIQTGDYQPQHF
TRBJ2-3 TRBD2 TRBV5-4 . TGTGCCAGCAGCACTGACTTAGCGGGGGGGGTAACAGATACGCAGTATTTT CASSTDLAGGVTDTQYF
TRBJ1-2 TRBD1 TRBV27 . TGTGCCAGCAGAGGGGGCGACTATGGCTACACCTTC CASRGGDYGYTF
TRBJ2-3 TRBD2 TRBV10-1 . TGCGCCAGCAGTGCGACGGGACTAGCGGGGGGGAGGACAGATACGCAGTATTTT CASSATGLAGGRTDTQYF
TRBJ2-1 TRBD2 TRBV7-3 . TGTGCCAGCAGCTTCCGGGTAGCGGGGGACAATGAGCAGTTCTTC CASSFRVAGDNEQFF
TRBJ2-5 . TRBV11-2 . TGTGCCAGCAGCCTTGAGGGGACCCAGTACTTC CASSLEGTQYF
TRBJ1-6 . TRBV6-5 . TGTGCCAGCCGCGGGAGTAATTCACCCCTCCACTTT CASRGSNSPLHF
TRBJ2-5 TRBD2 TRBV5-1 once TGCGCCAGCAGCTTGGTGCTAGCGGGGATGGGAGAGACCCAGTACTTC CASSLVLAGMGETQYF
TRBJ1-2 TRBD1 TRBV5-4 once TGTGCCAGCAGCTTGGATAAATGGTCAGGGGGATATCATGGCTACACCTTC CASSLDKWSGGYHGYTF
TRBJ2-1 TRBD1 TRBV30 . TGTGCCTGGAGTACGACAGGGAATGAGCAGTTCTTC CAWSTTGNEQFF
TRBJ1-1 . TRBV29-1 . TGCAGCGTTGAAGCCCGGGAGAACACTGAAGCTTTCTTT CSVEARENTEAFF
TRBJ1-5 TRBD1 TRBV30 . TGTGCCTGGAGTGTACGGTCGGCGGGCAGGGGGCTTGGGGGCATCAATCAGCCCCAGCATTTT CAWSVRSAGRGLGGINQPQHF
TRBJ1-4 . TRBV5-1 . TGCGCCAGCAGAGACACAGGAGCAACTAATGAAAAACTGTTTTTT CASRDTGATNEKLFF
TRBJ1-4 . TRBV18 . TGTGCCAGCTCCTCTGAGGAAAAACTGTTTTTT CASSSEEKLFF
TRBJ2-1 TRBD1 TRBV7-3 once TGTGCCAGCAGCTTACAGGGGGTATACAATGAGCAGTTCTTC CASSLQGVYNEQFF
TRBJ1-4 TRBD1 TRBV11-2 few TGTGCCAGCAGCCGGGACAGCCAGAATGAAAAACTGTTTTTT CASSRDSQNEKLFF
TRBJ1-2 . TRBV5-4 . TGTGCCAGCAGCTTTAGGGGGACATATTATTACTATGGCTACACCTTC CASSFRGTYYYYGYTF
TRBJ2-7 TRBD2 TRBV30 . TGTGCCTGGAAGTTCCGGGGGGACTACGAGCAGTACTTC CAWKFRGDYEQYF
TRBJ2-7 . TRBV30 once TGTGCCTGGAGTGTACTTGAGGCGGGGAAACAGGGGCGACAGCAGTACTTC CAWSVLEAGKQGRQQYF
TRBJ1-2 TRBD1 TRBV4-3 . TGCGCCAGCAGCCAAGACGCAATTGGGGGACAGGGGGGGCTACGCTATGGCTACACCTTC CASSQDAIGGQGGLRYGYTF
TRBJ1-1 . TRBV9 . TGTGCCAGCAGCCCCTCGCTGGGGGGGGAAGCTTTCTTT CASSPSLGGEAFF
TRBJ1-2 . TRBV27 . TGTGCCAGCAGCCCATCCGGGTCCGTCCAATTGAATGGCTACACCTTC CASSPSGSVQLNGYTF
TRBJ1-2 . TRBV19 . TGTGCCAGTAGTATAAAGCTCGGGTCCGGGGGACACTATGGCTACACCTTC CASSIKLGSGGHYGYTF
TRBJ1-5 . TRBV5-1 . TGCGCCAGCAGCTTGGGGAGGGATCAGCCCCAGCATTTT CASSLGRDQPQHF
TRBJ2-4 . TRBV15 . TGTGCCACCAGCAGACGGGGGACGGCGGGTCCCCAGAAAAACATTCAGTACTTC CATSRRGTAGPQKNIQYF